Following are 12 T cell receptor beta chains from one sample sequenced in a study of blood T cells in healthy people across ages. The use of a sample-barcoded 5' primer and a J-beta primer mix characterized a second PCR of 7 to 11 cycles. TCRdb itself ran the 5' RACE reads through MiXCR, one entry per CDR3 protein. The data show about 800,000 distinct CDR3 sequences, 20% to 25% seen once. The same sample was also studied in work on T cells of mothers and their children.

The sample consisted of blood. The receptors derive from a boy under 18 in good health.

The table lists this clonotype with a few counts. V is TRBV6-5 and J is TRBJ2-4, with a tentative D call TRBD2 (5 bases). The germline CDR1 and CDR2 sequences are MNHEY and SVGAGI. V was shortened by 4 bases and J by 3 bases, with 10 bases between the two germline ends. This CDR3 is 14 amino acids long. The CDR3 DNA reads as TGTGCCAGCAGTTCCCCGGGGAGCAAAAACATTCAGTACTTC. It yields the protein CASSSPGSKNIQYF.

This clonotype was seen once. In DNA form, the CDR3 reads TGCGCCAGCAGCTCGACAGGGATGCAAGAGACCCAGTACTTC. It codes for CASSSTGMQETQYF. This rearrangement joins TRBV5-1 to TRBJ2-5; 7 bases agree with TRBD1. The V segment lost 3 bases and the J segment 2 bases; nucleotides outside the gene matches: 4. The germline gives CDR1 SGHRS, CDR2 YFSETQ. This CDR3 region has 14 residues.

The chain combines TRBV9 with TRBJ2-5; 8 nucleotides match TRBD2. The end of the DNA fits TRBJ2-1 better, so the J call may be wrong. Germline V gene sequence: CDR1 SGDLS, CDR2 YYNGEE. The CDR3 sequence is 16 residues long. The CDR3 sequence is CASSPRTGGAGNEQFF. CDR3 sequence (DNA): TGTGCCAGCAGCCCGCGTACCGGGGGGGCTGGTAATGAGCAGTTCTTC.

The CDR3 DNA follows: TGTGCCAGCAGCTCCAACCCAGGGACTAGCGGGGGGGATCTATATGAGCAGTTCTTC. Translating gives CASSSNPGTSGGDLYEQFF. V and J are TRBV7-2 and TRBJ2-1, with 16 positions matching TRBD2. Germline V gene lookup returns CDR1 SGHTA and CDR2 FQGNSA. V was pared by 4 bases and J by 8 bases, with 14 bases of the junction left unmatched. CDR3 length equals 19 residues.

The J gene is TRBJ2-5, the V gene TRBV18; no definite D call. Trimming removed 5 bases at V and 1 base at J, with 11 bases between. Germline loops: CDR1 KGHSH, CDR2 LQKENI. The CDR3 has 14 residues. The CDR3 nucleotides are TGTGCCAGCTCATCAGTTTCCCCCCAAGAGACCCAGTACTTC. Its translation: CASSSVSPQETQYF.

The V and J genes are TRBV20-1 and TRBJ1-5; the D is unclear. With 1 base removed from V and 0 bases from J, the gap between germline ends came to 10 bases. The CDR3 extends over 15 amino acids. From germline, CDR1 is DFQATT and CDR2 SNEGSKA (reference sequence). CDR3 protein: CSARGSGNSNQPQHF. The CDR3 DNA reads TGCAGTGCTAGAGGGTCCGGAAATAGCAATCAGCCCCAGCATTTT.

Concerning this clonotype itself: A read error may produce the germline difference seen at one junction end. V is TRBV5-1 and J is TRBJ1-2; TRBD1 matches 7 bases. The CDR3 extends over 13 amino acids. CDR1 SGHRS and CDR2 YFSETQ come from the germline V gene. CDR3 nucleotides: TGCGCCAGCAGCTTGGGGATCGCGGACAGGTTTAACTTC. Its translation is CASSLGIADRFNF.

This clonotype has only a few counts. Germline and junction disagree at one end, which may indicate a read error. J is TRBJ1-2 and V is TRBV20-1; 9 bases map to TRBD1. The CDR3 runs to 16 residues. Germline lookup yields CDR1 DFQATT and CDR2 SNEGSKA (reference sequence). Here the CDR3 reads CSAGELDRGINYGYTF. CDR3 bases: TGCAGTGCTGGAGAATTGGACAGGGGTATTAACTATGGCTACACCTTC.

This chain connects TRBV7-2 to TRBJ1-2, with 9 bases matching TRBD1. CDR1 is SGHTA, CDR2 FQGNSA, per germline. Unmatched junction bases numbered 17, after V lost 5 bases and J lost 7 bases. The CDR3 contains 17 residues. The CDR3 DNA follows: TGTGCCAGCAGCACCGGCCGGGACAGGGCCGGAAGAGGTGGCTACACCTTC. Protein sequence: CASSTGRDRAGRGGYTF.

This clonotype was detected ten times or more. V gene TRBV19 combines with J gene TRBJ2-3, with D possibly being TRBD1 or TRBD2 (5 bases each). The CDR3 has 15 amino acids. Germline CDR1 and CDR2: LNHDA and SQIVND (reference sequence). Trimming stripped 3 bases from V and 6 bases from J, with 16 bases between. As DNA, the CDR3 is TGTGCCAGTAGTATCGGGACCGCTTTAAGGGATACGCAGTATTTT. It encodes CASSIGTALRDTQYF. The full variable domain, its missing parts supplied by reference TRBV19 and TRBJ2-3, is DGGITQSPKYLFRKEGQNVTLSCEQNLNHDAMYWYRQDPGQGLRLIYYSQIVNDFQKGDIAEGYSVSREKKESFPLTVTSAQKNPTAFYLCASSIGTALRDTQYFGPGTRLTVL.

The V and J genes are TRBV12-3 or TRBV12-4 and TRBJ2-5, with 8 positions matching TRBD1. The CDR3 has 14 amino acids. Trimming cost V 6 bases and J 5 bases; bases outside gene matches: 8. CDR3 nucleotides: TGTGCCAGCAGACTCGCAGGGGGCGGGGAGACCCAGTACTTC. Protein product: CASRLAGGGETQYF.

This chain connects TRBV28 to TRBJ1-1; TRBD1 matches 8 bases. CDR1 is MDHEN, CDR2 SYDVKM, per germline. This CDR3 region has 14 residues. The V segment lost 5 bases and the J segment 5 bases; nucleotides outside the gene matches: 7. Written as DNA, the CDR3 is TGTGCCAGCAGTCCCGGGACAGGTCCAACTGAAGCTTTCTTT. The encoded protein is CASSPGTGPTEAFF.